This T cell receptor (beta chain) was sequenced for a study of T cells in tumors after PD-1 blockade. The wider study: Each patient got pembrolizumab 200 mg every 3 weeks or cemiplimab 350 mg every 2 weeks. A subset received ongoing vismodegib 150 mg daily alongside anti-PD-1 therapy. Mean per blood sample: some 120,000 templates (about 24,000-290,000), about 40,000 unique clonotypes.

Losses at the gene ends were 1 base for V and 2 bases for J; bases not matched to a gene: 14. The CDR3 is 20 amino acids. CDR1 is MGHRA and CDR2 is YSYEKL in the germline V gene. The data were produced by immunoSEQ multiplex PCR, yet TCRdb's version contains in-frame clones alone and is incomplete. The sample records about 20,000 clones, roughly 80% being singletons. The clonotype comes from a human donor with advanced basal cell or squamous cell carcinoma (not recorded which). This sequence joins TRBV4-1 and TRBJ1-1; 12 positions match TRBD1. The material sequenced was PBMCs, taken after anti-PD-1 therapy. The CDR3 bases are TGCGCCAGCAGCCAAGTAAGGGGCCCCGGGACAGGGGGCTACAACACTGAAGCTTTCTTT. Translated, it gives CASSQVRGPGTGGYNTEAFF.